These 18 T cell receptor beta chains came from one sample sequenced in a study of vaccination and CD4 T cells after COVID-19 (dated by TCRdb to between 2021 and 2023). The treatment or condition label, as the study defines it: roughly 11-day PBMC culture with coronavirus spike peptide pools or control peptides (ViraFEST assay). No antigen has been identified for these receptors. Receptors were amplified or captured by PCR. The instrument given in TCRdb is Illumina iSeq 100. DNA from cultured CD4+ T cells underwent TCR sequencing with the Oncomine TCR Beta short-read assay at the Johns Hopkins FTIC core. The public reads were run again by TCRdb, first through fastp at Q25 and then through MiXCR, and only productive beta chains were kept. Duplicate CDR3 protein sequences are folded into a single record with the most common DNA and genes. The sample includes about 14,000 distinct CDR3 sequences, with approximately 50% observed a single time. The ten largest clones add up to roughly 19% of the sample.

Sequenced sample: CD4+ T cells from blood, cultured in vitro. The origin of the receptors is a human donor who had recovered from COVID-19.

The chain joins TRBV20-1 to TRBJ1-1; D may be TRBD1 (5 bases). V was trimmed by 2 bases and J by 2 bases, leaving 12 bases between them. This CDR3 comprises 14 residues. CDR1 is DFQATT and CDR2 is SNEGSKA in the germline V gene (reference sequence). In DNA form, the CDR3 reads TGCAGTGCTAGACGTGGTCAGGGAAACACTGAAGCTTTCTTT. This translates into CSARRGQGNTEAFF.

The chain uses TRBV7-2 and TRBJ2-5; 11 nucleotides line up with TRBD2. The CDR3 sequence is 14 residues long. Looked up from germline, CDR1 is SGHTA and CDR2 is FQGNSA. V lost 5 bases to trimming and J lost 3 bases; unmatched junction nucleotides: 2. CDR3 nucleotides: TGTGCCAGCAGCAGGGGACTAGCGGAAGAGACCCAGTACTTC. Residues: CASSRGLAEETQYF.

The gene calls are TRBV20-1 and TRBJ1-6; D not resolved. Germline V gives CDR1 DFQATT, CDR2 SNEGSKA (reference sequence). The CDR3 loop spans 12 amino acids. Trimming took 6 bases from V and 6 from J, leaving 9 bases between them. The CDR3 DNA is TGCAGTGCCCGGAGCAGTAATTCACCCCTCCACTTT. Translation: CSARSSNSPLHF.

This chain uses TRBV20-1 with TRBJ2-5; 9 bases are a match to TRBD2. The CDR3 has 14 amino acids. V lost 1 base, J lost 5 bases, and 5 bases stayed unmatched. In germline, CDR1 is DFQATT, CDR2 SNEGSKA (reference sequence). CDR3 sequence (DNA): TGCAGTGCTAGAGTAGCTAGCGGGATGGAGACCCAGTACTTC. Translated, it gives CSARVASGMETQYF.

This rearrangement joins TRBV12-3 or TRBV12-4 to TRBJ1-1; D is unclear. The CDR3 spans 12 residues. Trimming left V 3 bases short and J 6 bases short, with 8 bases between. CDR3 sequence reads: CASSLIQSEAFF. CDR3 coding DNA: TGTGCCAGCAGTTTGATACAGTCTGAAGCTTTCTTT.

This clonotype has only a few counts. The chain has TRBV9 and TRBJ1-1; D remains ambiguous. CDR3 length: 15 residues. Germline V gives CDR1 SGDLS, CDR2 YYNGEE. V was trimmed by 0 bases and J by 4 bases, leaving 13 bases between them. The CDR3 here is CASSVDRSRGTEAFF. CDR3 sequence (DNA): TGTGCCAGCAGCGTAGATCGCTCTAGAGGCACTGAAGCTTTCTTT.

The chain's CDR3 is CASSLAGQGSNTEAFF. CDR3 coding DNA: TGCGCCAGCAGCTTGGCCGGTCAGGGGTCGAACACTGAAGCTTTCTTT. The rearrangement uses TRBV5-1 and TRBJ1-1, with TRBD1 as a possible D gene (6 bases). The V and J ends lost 0 bases and 1 base respectively, with 13 bases between them. The germline V gene has CDR1 SGHRS and CDR2 YFSETQ. The CDR3 extends over 16 amino acids.

This clonotype was detected only a few times. The V and J genes are TRBV6-2 or TRBV6-3 and TRBJ1-1, with D hard to call. The CDR3 loop spans 12 amino acids. Between the trimmed V and J ends, which lost 10 bases and 7 bases, there was a span of 16 bases. From germline, CDR1 is MNHEY and CDR2 SVGEGT. This CDR3 is CATIPEWGEAFF. In nucleotides, the CDR3 is TGTGCCACCATACCAGAGTGGGGTGAAGCTTTCTTT.

The chain links TRBV20-1 to TRBJ2-2; TRBD2 agrees at 10 bases. CDR3 length equals 14 residues. The junction had 1 base not matched to a gene; V was cut back by 5 bases and J by 1 base. CDR1 is DFQATT and CDR2 is SNEGSKA in the germline V gene (reference sequence). This CDR3 reads CSALAGGNTGELFF. CDR3 DNA sequence: TGCAGTGCTTTAGCGGGAGGGAACACCGGGGAGCTGTTTTTT.

This clonotype came up a few times. At one of its ends the junction is not consistent with the germline gene, which may arise from a read error. This chain joins TRBV23-1 and TRBJ1-1; 9 nucleotides match TRBD1. TRBV23-1 is an open reading frame, and its role is uncertain. This CDR3 is built from 20 residues. In DNA form, the CDR3 reads TGTGCCAGCAGCCAAGACGGACGGGGTGCACAGGGGGCGCGGGGGACTGAAGCTTTCTTT. Translating it yields CASSQDGRGAQGARGTEAFF.

CDR3 in DNA: TGTGCCAGCAGTGAACTAATTGGACAGGGTAACACTGAAGCTTTCTTT. The encoded protein is CASSELIGQGNTEAFF. The chain has TRBV25-1 and TRBJ1-1; 8 bases are shared with TRBD1. CDR1 is MGHDK, CDR2 SYGVNS, per germline. V was pared by 2 bases and J by 2 bases, with 7 bases of the junction left unmatched. The CDR3 loop spans 16 amino acids.

This clonotype was seen a few times. The CDR3 DNA reads as TGTGCCAGCAGCTTAGGTAGGAGGACTGAAGCTTTCTTT. Protein: CASSLGRRTEAFF. The chain employs TRBV7-2 and TRBJ1-1, with no clear D. V lost 1 base, J lost 5 bases, and 8 bases lay in between. This CDR3 has 13 amino acids. Per germline, CDR1 SGHTA and CDR2 FQGNSA.

This clonotype was seen a handful of times. V gene TRBV6-5 combines with J gene TRBJ1-1; D not certain. The V and J ends lost 3 bases and 2 bases respectively, with 4 bases between them. The CDR3 spans 12 residues. The V gene's germline CDR1 is MNHEY and CDR2 SVGAGI. The CDR3 loop is CASSYYNTEAFF. CDR3 nucleotide sequence: TGTGCCAGCAGTTATTATAACACTGAAGCTTTCTTT.

This clonotype was observed a few times. The DNA for the CDR3 is TGTGCCAGCAGACCTGGACAGGATCTCTATGGCTACACCTTC. Amino acids: CASRPGQDLYGYTF. The chain couples TRBV12-3 or TRBV12-4 to TRBJ1-2; 7 nucleotides match TRBD1. The CDR3 length is 14 residues. Germline trimming cut 6 bases from V and 4 bases from J; bases unmatched to any gene: 8.

This chain links TRBV29-1 with TRBJ1-5; TRBD1 is a possible D gene (5 bases). Trimming shortened V by 6 bases and J by 5 bases, and 11 bases separated the two germline ends. The CDR3 loop spans 12 amino acids. CDR1 is SQVTM and CDR2 is ANQGSEA in the germline V gene. The CDR3 coding sequence is TGCAGCGTGGGACTCGGGGATCAGCCCCAGCATTTT. This sequence encodes CSVGLGDQPQHF. Together with reference TRBV29-1 and TRBJ1-5, the CDR3 gives the full variable domain: SAVISQKPSRDICQRGTSLTIQCQVDSQVTMMFWYRQQPGQSLTLIATANQGSEATYESGFVIDKFPISRPNLTFSTLTVSNMSPEDSSIYLCSVGLGDQPQHFGDGTRLSIL.

The chain carries TRBV20-1 and TRBJ2-1; D remains unclear. CDR3 size: 12 residues. V dropped 5 bases and J dropped 8 bases, with 13 bases sitting between them. CDR1 is DFQATT, CDR2 SNEGSKA, per germline (reference sequence). Here the CDR3 reads CSADSTSDEQFF. The CDR3 coding sequence is TGCAGTGCTGACTCTACCTCGGATGAGCAGTTCTTC.

This rearrangement joins TRBV7-8 to TRBJ1-5, with 10 positions matching TRBD1. Germline V gene lookup returns CDR1 SGHVS and CDR2 FQNEAQ. V lost 10 bases, J lost 3 bases, and 9 bases stayed unmatched. CDR3 length equals 15 residues. The CDR3 here is CATRRGTGDNQPQHF. The CDR3 DNA reads as TGTGCCACCCGCCGCGGGACAGGGGACAATCAGCCCCAGCATTTT.

This clonotype was recorded a few times. The chain recombines TRBV5-1 with TRBJ2-1, with D possibly called TRBD1 or TRBD2 (5 bases each). This CDR3 is built from 14 residues. CDR1 SGHRS and CDR2 YFSETQ come from the germline V gene. Trimming removed 4 bases at V and 5 bases at J, with 13 bases between. The chain's CDR3 is CASSAGTPDNEQFF. In nucleotides, the CDR3 is TGCGCCAGCAGCGCCGGGACCCCAGACAATGAGCAGTTCTTC.